This passage covers 14 T cell receptor beta chains from one sample sequenced in a study of T cell responses to AZD1222 COVID-19 vaccine. The method was immunoSEQ multiplex PCR; TCRdb's version includes in-frame clones alone and lacks a portion of them. The data hold 150,000 to 200,000 clones, with approximately 87% observed a single time. The sample here was peripheral blood, taken on day 0 of MenACWY control vaccination. These receptors were collected from an adult in good health.

The chain joins TRBV12-3 or TRBV12-4 to TRBJ2-7; D may be TRBD1 (5 bases). V lost 1 base and J 4 bases, leaving 8 bases between the germline ends. The CDR3 totals 13 residues. The CDR3: CASSLGRVYEQYF. The CDR3 nucleotides are TGTGCCAGCAGTTTAGGCAGGGTATACGAGCAGTACTTC.

This rearrangement joins TRBV6-4 to TRBJ2-3, with 8 bases matching TRBD1. Germline V gene sequence: CDR1 MRHNA, CDR2 SNTAGT. The CDR3 contains 17 residues. Losses at the gene ends were 5 bases for V and 5 bases for J; bases not matched to a gene: 15. The CDR3 spells CASSPLGQGVIGDTQYF. DNA of the CDR3: TGTGCCAGCAGTCCTCTTGGACAGGGAGTGATAGGAGATACGCAGTATTTT.

The V and J genes are TRBV7-3 and TRBJ2-7; no clear D. V shed 1 base and J shed 7 bases, with 11 bases lying between them. This CDR3 comprises 13 residues. Germline V gene data show CDR1 as SGHTA and CDR2 as FQGTGA. The CDR3 here is CASSLNPVGEQYF. CDR3 DNA sequence: TGTGCCAGCAGCTTAAATCCGGTGGGGGAGCAGTACTTC.

The chain has TRBV30 and TRBJ1-2, with no clear D. Between the trimmed V and J ends, which lost 2 bases and 6 bases, there was a span of 10 bases. The CDR3 length is 12 residues. Germline V gene lookup returns CDR1 GTSNPN and CDR2 SVGIG (reference sequence). The CDR3 sequence: CAWSWQNHGYTF. The CDR3 coding sequence is TGTGCCTGGAGTTGGCAGAACCATGGCTACACCTTC.

V usage is TRBV3-1 (or the pseudogene TRBV3-2) and J usage is TRBJ1-3; D is undetermined. The V gene lost 4 bases and the J gene lost 0 bases, with 7 bases spanning the gap. The CDR3 loop spans 14 amino acids. CDR1 is LGHDT, CDR2 YNNKEL, per germline (reference sequence). Here the CDR3 reads CASSPSSSGNTIYF. CDR3 nucleotide sequence: TGTGCCAGCAGCCCTAGCAGCTCTGGAAACACCATATATTTT.

The rearrangement links TRBV7-9 to TRBJ1-5; TRBD1 matches 9 bases. The CDR3 contains 15 residues. CDR1 is SEHNR and CDR2 is FQNEAQ in the germline V gene (reference sequence). Losses at the gene ends were 4 bases for V and 3 bases for J; bases not matched to a gene: 4. CDR3 protein: CASSSGTGPNQPQHF. CDR3 in DNA: TGTGCCAGCAGCTCCGGGACAGGGCCCAATCAGCCCCAGCATTTT.

This chain connects TRBV28 to TRBJ2-7, with D perhaps matching TRBD1 (6 bases). The CDR3 covers 11 residues. V was trimmed by 8 bases and J by 6 bases, leaving 11 bases between them. CDR1 is MDHEN and CDR2 is SYDVKM in the germline V gene. CDR3 region: CASFETGEQYF. The CDR3 DNA reads TGTGCCAGCTTTGAGACAGGCGAGCAGTACTTC.

This chain joins TRBV10-3 and TRBJ2-7, with D perhaps matching TRBD1 or TRBD2 (5 bases each). V lost 1 base to trimming and J lost 3 bases, with 13 bases between them. Germline lookup yields CDR1 ENHRY and CDR2 SYGVKD. The CDR3 extends over 15 amino acids. The CDR3 DNA reads TGTGCCATCAGTGAGTTGGCAGGGAGTAACTACGAGCAGTACTTC. Its protein product is CAISELAGSNYEQYF.

V is TRBV7-9 and J is TRBJ1-1; D is undetermined. The ends were cut back, 6 bases at V and 0 bases at J, with 14 bases in the middle. The CDR3 runs 15 residues. CDR1 and CDR2 from the germline V gene are SEHNR and FQNEAQ (reference sequence). Here the CDR3 reads CASRLAGTMNTEAFF. The CDR3 DNA reads as TGTGCCAGCAGACTAGCTGGTACAATGAACACTGAAGCTTTCTTT.

V gene TRBV29-1 combines with J gene TRBJ1-2; D gene unclear. CDR1 and CDR2 from the germline V gene are SQVTM and ANQGSEA. V lost 4 bases to trimming and J lost 1 base, with 10 bases between them. CDR3 length equals 13 residues. The CDR3 DNA reads as TGCAGCGTTGGGGAACAGATTAACTATGGCTACACCTTC. Its protein product is CSVGEQINYGYTF. Combining the CDR3 with reference TRBV29-1 and TRBJ1-2 gives the whole variable domain SAVISQKPSRDICQRGTSLTIQCQVDSQVTMMFWYRQQPGQSLTLIATANQGSEATYESGFVIDKFPISRPNLTFSTLTVSNMSPEDSSIYLCSVGEQINYGYTFGSGTRLTVV.

The chain has TRBV28 and TRBJ2-2, with D uncertain. Germline lookup yields CDR1 MDHEN and CDR2 SYDVKM. V shed 5 bases and J shed 4 bases, with 8 bases lying between them. The CDR3 covers 13 residues. The DNA for the CDR3 is TGTGCCAGCAGTCCTTCTACCACCGGGGAGCTGTTTTTT. This encodes CASSPSTTGELFF.

This clone came up once. The V and J genes are TRBV6-1 and TRBJ1-1, with D tentatively TRBD1 (6 bases). Germline assignment: CDR1 MNHNS and CDR2 SASEGT. The V end lost 3 bases, the J end lost 10 bases, and 9 bases lay between the germline ends. There are 11 residues in the CDR3. CDR3 amino acids: CASSEGARAFF. CDR3 nucleotides: TGTGCCAGCAGTGAGGGGGCGAGAGCTTTCTTT.

The rearrangement uses TRBV9 and TRBJ1-2; 7 bases match TRBD1. Germline V gene sequence: CDR1 SGDLS, CDR2 YYNGEE. CDR3 length: 13 residues. V gave up 2 bases and J gave up 4 bases; unmatched junction bases: 2. CDR3 sequence: CASSVRDSYGYTF. DNA for the CDR3: TGTGCCAGCAGCGTCCGGGACAGCTATGGCTACACCTTC.

The chain recombines TRBV7-2 with TRBJ1-4; 7 bases are a match to TRBD1. Per germline, CDR1 SGHTA and CDR2 FQGNSA. The CDR3 consists of 15 residues. Trimming took 5 bases from V and 4 from J; bases not matched to a gene: 7. The CDR3 DNA sequence: TGTGCCAGCAGCGCTCGGGACAGAGATAATGAAAAACTGTTTTTT. It is translated as CASSARDRDNEKLFF.